The 32 T cell receptor beta chains below all came from one sample that was sequenced in a study of identical twins (dated by TCRdb to 2016 to 2018). The method was 5' RACE. TCRdb names Illumina HiSeq 2000 as the instrument used. TCRdb applied fastp at Q25 and MiXCR to the public reads, then kept only in-frame beta chains. Rows matching on CDR3 protein sequence are summarized as one entry with the most common DNA and genes. This sample holds around 490,000 distinct CDR3 sequences; 14% were observed only once. Jointly, the top ten make up approximately 1% of the sample. The same sample was also used in a study of yellow fever vaccine responses in identical twins.

Source material: CD4+ T cells sorted from blood. The source is a woman aged 18-29 years in good health.

The chain combines TRBV4-3 with TRBJ1-2; D is perhaps TRBD1 (5 bases). Trimming cost V 4 bases and J 4 bases, with 16 bases left between them. The CDR3 consists of 15 residues. Germline CDR1 reads LGHNA; CDR2 reads YSLEER. CDR3 nucleotides: TGCGCCAGCAGCCCCGGAGAGGGAGGGACCTATGGCTACACCTTC. Its translation is CASSPGEGGTYGYTF.

The chain employs TRBV29-1 and TRBJ2-2, with 7 bases aligning to TRBD2. CDR1 is SQVTM and CDR2 is ANQGSEA in the germline V gene. The CDR3 totals 13 residues. Unmatched junction bases numbered 7, after V lost 7 bases and J lost 5 bases. As DNA, the CDR3 is TGCAGCGCTGGGACTAAGGGGACCGGGGAGCTGTTTTTT. Amino acids: CSAGTKGTGELFF.

This chain connects TRBV9 to TRBJ2-6; D call uncertain. V shed 2 bases and J shed 0 bases, with 6 bases lying between them. Germline V gene data show CDR1 as SGDLS and CDR2 as YYNGEE. The CDR3 sequence is 15 residues long. The DNA of the CDR3 is TGTGCCAGCAGCGTGGGCTTCTCTGGGGCCAACGTCCTGACTTTC. Its protein product is CASSVGFSGANVLTF.

This clonotype has only a few counts. V and J are TRBV15 and TRBJ1-2; unclear D gene. Trimming shortened V by 4 bases and J by 6 bases, and 12 bases separated the two germline ends. The CDR3 is 13 residues long. CDR1 is LNHNV and CDR2 is YYDKDF in the germline V gene (reference sequence). CDR3 coding DNA: TGTGCCACCAGCATTCGTGAAGGGCATGGCTACACCTTC. Translating gives CATSIREGHGYTF.

A few counts support this clonotype. V and J are TRBV20-1 and TRBJ1-1, with unresolved D. Germline lookup yields CDR1 DFQATT and CDR2 SNEGSKA (reference sequence). This CDR3 spans 10 amino acids. The germline V and J ends were trimmed by 7 bases and 5 bases, with 8 bases remaining between them. CDR3 sequence: CSVRWTEAFF. The DNA for the CDR3 is TGCAGTGTTCGGTGGACTGAAGCTTTCTTT.

This clonotype has just a few counts. The chain links TRBV5-1 to TRBJ2-2, with 11 bases identical to TRBD1. The germline V gene has CDR1 SGHRS and CDR2 YFSETQ. The CDR3 has 17 residues. After removal of 3 bases from V and 4 bases from J, the junction contained 8 bases not matched to a gene. The CDR3 DNA sequence: TGCGCCAGCAGCTACTCCCGGGACAGGGGGTTCACCGGGGAGCTGTTTTTT. This encodes CASSYSRDRGFTGELFF. Full variable domain (rest looked up from reference TRBV5-1 and TRBJ2-2): KAGVTQTPRYLIKTRGQQVTLSCSPISGHRSVSWYQQTPGQGLQFLFEYFSETQRNKGNFPGRFSGRQFSNSRSEMNVSTLELGDSALYLCASSYSRDRGFTGELFFGEGSRLTVL.

The chain carries TRBV7-2 and TRBJ2-2; D is unclear. The CDR3 is 12 residues long. V shed 3 bases and J shed 7 bases, with 6 bases lying between them. Germline V gene sequence: CDR1 SGHTA, CDR2 FQGNSA. This CDR3 is CASSLPNGELFF. The CDR3 bases are TGTGCCAGCAGCTTGCCAAACGGGGAGCTGTTTTTT. Full variable domain (remainder filled in from reference TRBV7-2 and TRBJ2-2): GAGVSQSPSNKVTEKGKDVELRCDPISGHTALYWYRQSLGQGLEFLIYFQGNSAPDKSGLPSDRFSAERTGGSVSTLTIQRTQQEDSAVYLCASSLPNGELFFGEGSRLTVL.

The V and J genes are TRBV6-1 and TRBJ2-1; D is ambiguous. The CDR3 runs 14 residues. V lost 6 bases to trimming and J lost 0 bases, with 9 bases between them. CDR1 is MNHNS, CDR2 SASEGT, per germline. For the CDR3, the DNA is TGTGCCAGCAGGCTCGCCTCCTCCTACAATGAGCAGTTCTTC. The encoded protein is CASRLASSYNEQFF.

This clonotype showed up many times. This chain links TRBV5-1 with TRBJ2-5, with D tentatively TRBD2 (6 bases). CDR1 SGHRS and CDR2 YFSETQ come from the germline V gene. V gave up 0 bases and J gave up 4 bases, with 13 bases separating them. The CDR3 is made up of 15 amino acids. The CDR3 loop is CASSLDGTGGETQYF. The CDR3, as DNA: TGCGCCAGCAGCTTGGATGGGACTGGAGGAGAGACCCAGTACTTC.

There are many counts of this clonotype. The chain links TRBV7-2 to TRBJ2-7; 9 nucleotides match TRBD2. This CDR3 spans 15 amino acids. V shed 5 bases, J shed 2 bases, and the junction held 7 bases outside the gene matches. Per the germline V gene, CDR1 is SGHTA and CDR2 is FQGNSA. CDR3 sequence reads: CASSETSGVTYEQYF. The CDR3 DNA reads TGTGCCAGCAGCGAGACTAGCGGAGTTACCTACGAGCAGTACTTC.

Points on this clonotype: The germline gene is not matched at one end of the junction; a read error may be the cause. The chain uses TRBV20-1 and TRBJ2-7; no clear D gene. The CDR3 has 13 amino acids. Per the germline V gene, CDR1 is DFQATT and CDR2 is SNEGSKA (reference sequence). The CDR3 region is CSARVENSCEQYF. The CDR3 nucleotides are TGCAGTGCTAGAGTAGAAAACTCCTGCGAGCAGTACTTC.

This clonotype appeared a few times. The chain employs TRBV15 and TRBJ2-1, with TRBD1 identical over 10 bases. The V gene end was trimmed by 5 bases and the J gene end by 2 bases; junction bases not matched to a gene: 3. CDR1 LNHNV and CDR2 YYDKDF come from the germline V gene (reference sequence). The CDR3 sequence is 15 residues long. The CDR3 DNA reads as TGTGCCACCAGCGGCGGACAGGGGGCCTACAATGAGCAGTTCTTC. Protein product: CATSGGQGAYNEQFF.

The sample holds a few counts of this clonotype. The CDR3 sequence is CASSLGTRAYEQYF. The DNA of the CDR3 is TGTGCCAGCAGTTTAGGCACTAGAGCCTACGAGCAGTACTTC. This sequence joins TRBV12-3 or TRBV12-4 and TRBJ2-7, with D possibly TRBD2 on 5 matching bases. V dropped 1 base and J dropped 2 bases, with 9 bases sitting between them. The CDR3 is 14 amino acids.

The chain carries TRBV11-2 and TRBJ2-1; 8 bases are a match to TRBD2. V trimming: 1 base; J trimming: 8 bases; junction bases outside the gene matches: 10. CDR3 size: 16 residues. CDR1 is SGHAT, CDR2 FQNNGV, per germline. The CDR3 DNA is TGTGCCAGCAGCTTAGGCGGGAGGAGGAAGCTAGATGAGCAGTTCTTC. Amino acids: CASSLGGRRKLDEQFF. The complete variable domain, with remaining parts taken from reference TRBV11-2 and TRBJ2-1, reads EAGVAQSPRYKIIEKRQSVAFWCNPISGHATLYWYQQILGQGPKLLIQFQNNGVVDDSQLPKDRFSAERLKGVDSTLKIQPAKLEDSAVYLCASSLGGRRKLDEQFFGPGTRLTVL.

This clonotype has only a few counts. The chain combines TRBV11-2 with TRBJ2-3; 11 positions match TRBD2. The CDR3 is 18 residues long. Per germline, CDR1 SGHAT and CDR2 FQNNGV. V was clipped by 2 bases and J by 0 bases; unmatched bases: 7. CDR3 amino acids: CASSLSRLAGSSTDTQYF. As DNA, the CDR3 is TGTGCCAGCAGCTTAAGCCGACTAGCGGGGTCTAGCACAGATACGCAGTATTTT.

The CDR3 DNA reads as TGTGCCAGCAGCTTAGACGAGGGGCGAGCGCAGTATTTT. This translates into CASSLDEGRAQYF. The chain uses TRBV11-2 and TRBJ2-3; D possibly matches TRBD1 or TRBD2 (5 bases each). V was pared by 0 bases and J by 10 bases, with 11 bases between. Per germline, CDR1 SGHAT and CDR2 FQNNGV. The CDR3 has 13 amino acids.

This chain uses TRBV3-1 with TRBJ1-6; D is perhaps TRBD1 (5 bases). Between the trimmed V and J ends, which lost 3 bases and 4 bases, there was a span of 13 bases. Per the germline V gene, CDR1 is LGHDT and CDR2 is YNNKEL (reference sequence). CDR3 size: 16 residues. The CDR3 DNA is TGTGCCAGCAGCCAGGGTGGGACGGCTTATAATTCACCCCTCCACTTT. This encodes CASSQGGTAYNSPLHF.

This clonotype was detected ten times or more. The rearrangement uses TRBV20-1 and TRBJ2-3; 9 bases align to TRBD2. V lost 5 bases, J lost 5 bases, and 11 bases stayed unmatched. This CDR3 has 15 residues. Germline V CDR1 and CDR2: DFQATT, SNEGSKA (reference sequence). The chain's CDR3 is CSAGRGAGGVDTQYF. The CDR3 bases are TGCAGTGCTGGCCGTGGAGCGGGGGGTGTAGATACGCAGTATTTT.

This clonotype was seen only a few times. The chain carries TRBV29-1 and TRBJ1-1; D is unclear. Per the germline V gene, CDR1 is SQVTM and CDR2 is ANQGSEA. V was cut by 4 bases and J by 0 bases, with 9 bases left in between. This CDR3 region has 13 residues. CDR3 protein: CSVVLKMNTEAFF. The CDR3 DNA is TGCAGCGTTGTCCTGAAAATGAACACTGAAGCTTTCTTT.

This clonotype appeared a few times. The genes are TRBV7-2 and TRBJ1-1; D perhaps matches TRBD1 (6 bases). The CDR3 is 17 amino acids. The V and J ends lost 1 base and 1 base respectively, with 16 bases between them. The V gene's germline CDR1 is SGHTA and CDR2 FQGNSA. CDR3 protein: CASSLGTGQIWNTEAFF. The CDR3, as DNA: TGTGCCAGCAGCTTAGGGACTGGACAGATATGGAACACTGAAGCTTTCTTT. The full variable domain, in which reference TRBV7-2 and TRBJ1-1 provide the parts outside the CDR3, is GAGVSQSPSNKVTEKGKDVELRCDPISGHTALYWYRQSLGQGLEFLIYFQGNSAPDKSGLPSDRFSAERTGGSVSTLTIQRTQQEDSAVYLCASSLGTGQIWNTEAFFGQGTRLTVV.

V gene TRBV28 combines with J gene TRBJ2-5; D remains unclear. The V end lost 4 bases, the J end lost 5 bases, and 17 bases lay between the germline ends. Germline CDR1 MDHEN, CDR2 SYDVKM. This CDR3 has 15 amino acids. The CDR3 bases are TGTGCCAGCAGTTCTGGGTTGGTCCTTGGGGAGACCCAGTACTTC. It yields the protein CASSSGLVLGETQYF. Together with reference TRBV28 and TRBJ2-5, the CDR3 gives the full variable domain: DVKVTQSSRYLVKRTGEKVFLECVQDMDHENMFWYRQDPGLGLRLIYFSYDVKMKEKGDIPEGYSVSREKKERFSLILESASTNQTSMYLCASSSGLVLGETQYFGPGTRLLVL.

This chain connects TRBV20-1 to TRBJ2-3; a weak D match, TRBD2 (5 bases). The CDR3 has 15 amino acids. Germline lookup yields CDR1 DFQATT and CDR2 SNEGSKA (reference sequence). The ends were cut back, 5 bases at V and 6 bases at J, with 21 bases in the middle. CDR3 region: CSAAPLAAKPDTQYF. CDR3 DNA sequence: TGCAGTGCTGCCCCGCTAGCCGCTAAACCGGATACGCAGTATTTT.

This clonotype was detected many times. The rearrangement links TRBV7-2 to TRBJ2-7; tentatively, D is TRBD2 (6 bases). The V gene's germline CDR1 is SGHTA and CDR2 FQGNSA. The CDR3 contains 14 residues. V was pared by 1 base and J by 3 bases, with 10 bases between. The CDR3 spells CASSLGSGDYEQYF. DNA for the CDR3: TGTGCCAGCAGCTTAGGGTCGGGGGACTACGAGCAGTACTTC.

For this clonotype: A junction boundary mismatches the germline segment, possibly from a read error. The chain is built from TRBV2 and TRBJ1-5; 7 bases match TRBD1. The length of the CDR3 is 18 residues. Germline V gives CDR1 SNHLY, CDR2 FYNNEI. DNA for the CDR3: TGTACCAGCAGTTTAATGGGTGGGACAGTAGAAGCAAGCCAGCCCCAGCATTTT. Translated, it gives CTSSLMGGTVEASQPQHF.

This clonotype was counted only a few times. The rearrangement links TRBV7-6 to TRBJ2-7; the D gene could be TRBD1 or TRBD2 (6 bases each). The CDR3 contains 16 residues. V was trimmed by 1 base and J by 2 bases, leaving 15 bases between them. Germline loops: CDR1 SGHVS, CDR2 FNYEAQ. CDR3 sequence reads: CASSLGGAGSTYEQYF. DNA of the CDR3: TGTGCCAGCAGCTTAGGGGGGGCTGGATCTACCTACGAGCAGTACTTC.

This clonotype was observed many times. The rearrangement uses TRBV5-1 and TRBJ2-7, with D perhaps matching TRBD2 (6 bases). CDR1 and CDR2 from the germline V gene are SGHRS and YFSETQ. This CDR3 comprises 15 residues. The V and J ends lost 6 bases and 7 bases respectively, with 23 bases between them. CDR3 sequence: CASTELARQIGEQYF. DNA for the CDR3: TGCGCCAGCACGGAACTAGCCAGGCAAATCGGGGAGCAGTACTTC.

This clonotype was counted a few times. V and J are TRBV6-1 and TRBJ2-3; D gene uncertain. V lost 6 bases and J 0 bases, leaving 7 bases between the germline ends. The CDR3 contains 13 residues. Germline CDR1 and CDR2: MNHNS and SASEGT. The CDR3 DNA reads as TGTGCCAGCAGGCTCCCTAGCACAGATACGCAGTATTTT. This encodes CASRLPSTDTQYF.

This clonotype appeared many times. This chain joins TRBV7-9 and TRBJ2-7; no clear D. The germline CDR1 and CDR2 sequences are SEHNR and FQNEAQ (reference sequence). The CDR3 extends over 12 amino acids. With 2 bases removed from V and 3 bases from J, the gap between germline ends came to 5 bases. Here the CDR3 reads CASSLSNYEQYF. The CDR3 coding sequence is TGTGCCAGCAGCTTATCTAACTACGAGCAGTACTTC.

This clonotype has more than one count but fewer than ten. V gene TRBV5-1 combines with J gene TRBJ2-5, with D perhaps given as TRBD1 or TRBD2 (6 bases each). From germline, CDR1 is SGHRS and CDR2 YFSETQ. V lost 2 bases to trimming and J lost 3 bases, with 17 bases between them. The CDR3 has 16 residues. The CDR3: CASSFPPGGTKETQYF. DNA of the CDR3: TGCGCCAGCAGCTTCCCCCCGGGCGGGACAAAAGAGACCCAGTACTTC.

In its sample, this clonotype was seen a few times. The gene calls are TRBV11-2 and TRBJ2-7, with D uncertain. V was clipped by 5 bases and J by 3 bases, with 14 bases between them. In germline, CDR1 is SGHAT, CDR2 FQNNGV. CDR3 length: 14 amino acids. CDR3 sequence reads: CASSRERSGYEQYF. CDR3 in DNA: TGTGCCAGCAGCCGTGAACGATCGGGCTACGAGCAGTACTTC.

There are a few counts of this clonotype. The chain is built from TRBV20-1 and TRBJ2-7, with D hard to call. V lost 2 bases, J lost 5 bases, and 10 bases lay in between. CDR1 is DFQATT, CDR2 SNEGSKA, per germline (reference sequence). CDR3 length: 12 amino acids. The CDR3 is CSARRDVHEQYF. In DNA, the CDR3 is TGCAGTGCTAGAAGGGATGTACACGAGCAGTACTTC.

This clonotype has more than one count but fewer than ten. The chain joins TRBV27 to TRBJ2-2; TRBD1 aligns across 8 bases. V lost 4 bases and J lost 6; bases outside the gene matches: 4. Per germline, CDR1 MNHEY and CDR2 SMNVEV (reference sequence). This CDR3 has 14 amino acids. CDR3 loop: CASSSGTGPGELFF. The DNA for the CDR3 is TGTGCCAGCAGTTCGGGGACAGGTCCCGGGGAGCTGTTTTTT.